Listed here is a single T cell receptor (beta chain). This clonotype turned up a few times. Its antigen is not yet known. Qualities for individual bases were not recorded, and no much larger clone is one base off. From cysteine to phenylalanine, the CDR3 is 13 amino acids long. The sequence is cut down to CDR3 DNA, 39 bases in frame from base 1. The germline V gene supplies CDR1 SGHDN and CDR2 FVKESK. V loses 4 bases, J loses 8 bases, and the germline ends lie 12 bases apart. Set within a cohort of healthcare workers in London, UK, this nested case-control study involved weekly PCR testing of nasopharyngeal swabs along with blood sampling. Healthcare workers were recruited during the week of the UK lockdown, between 23 and 31 March 2020, and followed weekly for up to roughly 15 weeks. This entry belongs to a study of early T cells in non-severe SARS-CoV-2 infection (dated by TCRdb to about 2021). Concerning the study at large: TCR sequencing used bulk RNA from unsorted whole blood, so alpha and beta chains could not be paired.

Library creation used 5' RACE. The reads were generated on a NextSeq 500. In the TCR library protocol, unique molecular identifiers were attached to individual cDNA molecules to correct for PCR bias and sequencing error. TCR alpha and beta chains were both sequenced, and the abundances of alpha and beta sequences in each sample were closely correlated with each other. Concerning the study's data processing: Decombinator V4 was used to annotate the V gene, J gene and CDR3 of the TCR sequences. TCRs were defined as expanded if a significant change between any two time points was detected under a Poisson model with p below 0.0001. Abundances of TCRs were expressed as counts per million after normalisation to the total number of TCRs sequenced in each sample. TRAV1-2 paired with TRAJ12, TRAJ20 or TRAJ33 defined MAIT TCRs, while TRAV10 paired with TRAJ18 defined iNKT TCRs. A search of VDJdb, accessed on 1 November 2021, was run for TCRs annotated to CMV, EBV and SARS-CoV-2, with TCRs annotated for multiple antigens excluded. Through fastp at Q25 and MiXCR, TCRdb rebuilt clones from the public reads, retaining in-frame beta chains. Entries that share a CDR3 protein sequence are merged under the most common genes and DNA. Here the V and J calls rest on TCRdb's processing, not on the authors' analysis. The sample table lists 65,000 to 80,000 distinct CDR3 sequences, 13% of them with a count of one. The ten largest clones take up roughly 6% of the sample.

Overall study results and their limits: VDJdb matching was skewed toward anti-spike CD8 responses and likely underestimated virus-specific expansions, missing private and CD4 specificities.

In this chain, TRBV14 is recombined with TRBJ2-1, and possibly TRBD2, on 6 matching bases. The sequencing input was whole blood. The receptor was derived from an adult who was a healthcare worker with PCR-confirmed SARS-CoV-2 infection or an uninfected control (not recorded which). This receptor carries the CDR3 CASSLQTGDEQFF. The nucleotide sequence is given as TGTGCCAGCAGCCTCCAGACGGGGGATGAGCAGTTCTTC.